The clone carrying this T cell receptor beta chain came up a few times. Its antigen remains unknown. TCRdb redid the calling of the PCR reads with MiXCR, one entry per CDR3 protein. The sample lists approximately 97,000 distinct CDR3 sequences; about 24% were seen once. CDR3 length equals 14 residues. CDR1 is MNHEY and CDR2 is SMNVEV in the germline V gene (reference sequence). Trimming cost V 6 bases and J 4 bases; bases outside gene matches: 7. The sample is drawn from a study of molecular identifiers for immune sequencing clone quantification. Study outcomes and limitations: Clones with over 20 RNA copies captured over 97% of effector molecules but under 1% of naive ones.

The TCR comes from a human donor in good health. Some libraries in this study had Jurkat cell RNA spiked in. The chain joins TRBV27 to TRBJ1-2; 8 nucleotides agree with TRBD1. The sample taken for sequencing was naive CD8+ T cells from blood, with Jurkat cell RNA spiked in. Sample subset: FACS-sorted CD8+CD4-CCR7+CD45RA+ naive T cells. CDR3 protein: CASRNQDRVYGYTF. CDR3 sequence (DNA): TGTGCCAGCAGAAATCAGGACAGGGTCTATGGCTACACCTTC.